The 21 T cell receptor beta chains below all came from one sample that was sequenced in a study of OX40 agonist ivuxolimab in advanced cancers. Profiled with immunoSEQ multiplex PCR; TCRdb holds only in-frame clones, not every one. The sample contains 60,000 to 65,000 clones, approximately 84% of which appear only once. The sequenced sample was CD4+ or CD8+ T cells sorted from blood, obtained in a trial of the OX40 agonist ivuxolimab. These receptors all come from an adult with an advanced solid tumor such as melanoma, head and neck, liver or kidney cancer.

The V gene is TRBV7-3, the J gene TRBJ1-1; D remains unclear. V was cut by 0 bases and J by 0 bases, with 5 bases left in between. The CDR3 runs to 14 residues. The germline gives CDR1 SGHTA, CDR2 FQGTGA. Here the CDR3 reads CASSLTGLNTEAFF. The CDR3 nucleotides read TGTGCCAGCAGCTTAACGGGGTTGAACACTGAAGCTTTCTTT.

This chain joins TRBV28 and TRBJ2-7; TRBD2 might be the D (6 bases). In germline, CDR1 is MDHEN, CDR2 SYDVKM. V lost 4 bases to trimming and J lost 6 bases, with 10 bases between them. CDR3 size: 12 residues. The CDR3 coding sequence is TGTGCCAGCAGTTCCGGGAGATTCGAGCAGTACTTC. Translated: CASSSGRFEQYF. The entire variable domain, with the rest obtained from reference TRBV28 and TRBJ2-7, is as follows: DVKVTQSSRYLVKRTGEKVFLECVQDMDHENMFWYRQDPGLGLRLIYFSYDVKMKEKGDIPEGYSVSREKKERFSLILESASTNQTSMYLCASSSGRFEQYFGPGTRLTVT.

The genes are TRBV27 and TRBJ2-1, with 11 bases aligning to TRBD2. The junction had 5 bases not matched to a gene; V was cut back by 8 bases and J by 2 bases. The CDR3 runs 15 residues. Germline V gives CDR1 MNHEY, CDR2 SMNVEV (reference sequence). CDR3 in amino acids: CASVGLAEPYNEQFF. CDR3 nucleotides: TGTGCCAGCGTGGGACTAGCGGAACCCTACAATGAGCAGTTCTTC.

The V call is TRBV11-2, the J call TRBJ1-1; a possible D gene is TRBD1 (6 bases). The CDR3 runs 14 residues. V was pared by 5 bases and J by 0 bases, with 10 bases between. Germline V gives CDR1 SGHAT, CDR2 FQNNGV. The CDR3 region has the DNA TGTGCCAGCAGCCCAGGGGTCCTGAACACTGAAGCTTTCTTT. Amino acid sequence: CASSPGVLNTEAFF.

The chain employs TRBV5-1 and TRBJ1-1, with 9 bases that match TRBD1. The CDR3 has 15 residues. Germline values: CDR1 SGHRS, CDR2 YFSETQ. Losses at the gene ends were 2 bases for V and 3 bases for J; bases not matched to a gene: 5. Written as DNA, the CDR3 is TGCGCCAGCAGCTTAGGGACAGGGATAGACACTGAAGCTTTCTTT. Translating gives CASSLGTGIDTEAFF.

The DNA for the CDR3 is TGTGCCAGTAGTGGCCTAGGGGGCCAAGAGACCCAGTACTTC. Protein product: CASSGLGGQETQYF. The gene calls are TRBV19 and TRBJ2-5, with D perhaps TRBD1 (6 bases). Trimming left V 5 bases short and J 1 base short, with 11 bases between. This CDR3 has 14 amino acids. The germline V gene encodes CDR1 LNHDA and CDR2 SQIVND (reference sequence).

The chain is built from TRBV2 and TRBJ2-5; 8 bases map to TRBD2. The CDR3 length is 15 residues. Germline V gives CDR1 SNHLY, CDR2 FYNNEI. Unmatched junction bases numbered 5, after V lost 0 bases and J lost 5 bases. CDR3 bases: TGTGCCAGCAGTGAAGCACCAGCGGGAGTGGAGACCCAGTACTTC. Its protein product is CASSEAPAGVETQYF.

The chain recombines TRBV28 with TRBJ2-7; perhaps D is TRBD1 or TRBD2 (5 bases each). Trimming removed 6 bases from V and 4 bases from J, with 16 bases in between. The length of the CDR3 is 14 residues. From germline, CDR1 is MDHEN and CDR2 SYDVKM. CDR3 amino acids: CASRRDLGNYEQYF. The CDR3 DNA reads as TGTGCCAGCAGAAGGGACCTGGGAAATTACGAGCAGTACTTC.

This chain connects TRBV28 to TRBJ2-7; TRBD2 is a possible D gene (5 bases). CDR3 length: 15 residues. The V gene's germline CDR1 is MDHEN and CDR2 SYDVKM. V was trimmed by 8 bases and J by 0 bases, leaving 17 bases between them. CDR3 coding DNA: TGTGCCAGCGAGCCTGGCCCAGCGGCCTCCTACGAGCAGTACTTC. This sequence encodes CASEPGPAASYEQYF. Complete variable domain (other parts from reference TRBV28 and TRBJ2-7): DVKVTQSSRYLVKRTGEKVFLECVQDMDHENMFWYRQDPGLGLRLIYFSYDVKMKEKGDIPEGYSVSREKKERFSLILESASTNQTSMYLCASEPGPAASYEQYFGPGTRLTVT.

The chain is built from TRBV9 and TRBJ2-5, with D perhaps matching TRBD1 (6 bases). The closer fit of TRBJ2-7 to the DNA end suggests the J call may be wrong. Per germline, CDR1 SGDLS and CDR2 YYNGEE. This CDR3 has 14 amino acids. The CDR3 loop reads CASSVAGQTYEQYF. The CDR3 bases are TGTGCCAGCAGCGTAGCAGGACAGACCTACGAGCAGTACTTC.

J is TRBJ1-1 and V is TRBV14; 8 bases agree with TRBD1. CDR1 is SGHDN and CDR2 is FVKESK in the germline V gene. There are 15 residues in the CDR3. V lost 4 bases to trimming and J lost 3 bases; unmatched junction nucleotides: 7. CDR3 nucleotide sequence: TGTGCCAGCAGCCGCCGCAGGGGGCAGGACACTGAAGCTTTCTTT. Translating it yields CASSRRRGQDTEAFF.

The J gene is TRBJ2-7, the V gene TRBV28; D is ambiguous. V was shortened by 2 bases and J by 2 bases, with 4 bases between the two germline ends. The CDR3 covers 12 residues. CDR1 is MDHEN and CDR2 is SYDVKM in the germline V gene. This CDR3 is CASSLIPYEQYF. The CDR3 nucleotides read TGTGCCAGCAGTTTAATCCCCTACGAGCAGTACTTC.

This sequence joins TRBV5-8 and TRBJ1-5; no definite D call. The germline CDR1 and CDR2 sequences are SGHTS and YDEGEE. CDR3 length equals 16 residues. Trimming removed 4 bases at V and 3 bases at J, with 17 bases between. CDR3 in DNA: TGTGCCAGCAGCCCTCTCCGGGGATTTTTCAATCAGCCCCAGCATTTT. Amino acids: CASSPLRGFFNQPQHF.

The chain recombines TRBV6-5 with TRBJ1-2; a possible D gene is TRBD1 (6 bases). The V and J ends lost 6 bases and 5 bases respectively, with 13 bases between them. The CDR3 sequence is 13 residues long. CDR1 and CDR2 from the germline V gene are MNHEY and SVGAGI. CDR3 in DNA: TGTGCCAGCAGCCCGGGGGACATGTATGGCTACACCTTC. It is translated as CASSPGDMYGYTF.

The CDR3, as DNA: TGTGCCAGTAGTATATCCCCCCAGGGGGGTAACTATGGCTACACCTTC. This encodes CASSISPQGGNYGYTF. V usage is TRBV19 and J usage is TRBJ1-2; 7 bases map to TRBD1. The ends lost 2 bases at V and 1 base at J; junction bases unmatched: 7. The germline CDR1 and CDR2 sequences are LNHDA and SQIVND (reference sequence). The CDR3 sequence is 16 residues long.

The chain is built from TRBV5-6 and TRBJ2-7, with TRBD2 identical over 15 bases. There are 17 residues in the CDR3. The V gene end was trimmed by 4 bases and the J gene end by 4 bases; junction bases not matched to a gene: 9. The V gene's germline CDR1 is SGHDT and CDR2 YYEEEE. In DNA form, the CDR3 reads TGTGCCAGCAGCCCCGGACTAGCGGGGGGGCGTCGGTACGAGCAGTACTTC. Its protein is CASSPGLAGGRRYEQYF.

The chain is built from TRBV11-2 and TRBJ2-7; D is unclear. The CDR3 is 14 residues long. From germline, CDR1 is SGHAT and CDR2 FQNNGV. Between the trimmed V and J ends, which lost 1 base and 0 bases, there was a span of 7 bases. CDR3 loop: CASSLVAYSYEQYF. In DNA, the CDR3 is TGTGCCAGCAGCTTAGTGGCGTACTCCTACGAGCAGTACTTC.

The genes are TRBV10-3 and TRBJ1-6; D perhaps matches TRBD1 (5 bases). Germline lookup yields CDR1 ENHRY and CDR2 SYGVKD. The CDR3 has 16 amino acids. Trimming shortened V by 4 bases and J by 5 bases, and 15 bases separated the two germline ends. The CDR3 DNA is TGTGCCATCAGTGCAACCGCTTTGGACAATAATTCACCCCTCCACTTT. Translated: CAISATALDNNSPLHF.

The chain carries TRBV10-3 and TRBJ1-2, with D perhaps matching TRBD1 (5 bases). Germline V lookup: CDR1 ENHRY, CDR2 SYGVKD. CDR3 size: 12 residues. Trimming left V 8 bases short and J 4 bases short, with 11 bases between. In DNA, the CDR3 is TGTGCCATCTCGGCAGGGAGCTATGGCTACACCTTC. Amino acid sequence: CAISAGSYGYTF.

The J gene is TRBJ2-7, the V gene TRBV11-2, with D unclear. V was clipped by 0 bases and J by 0 bases, with 6 bases between them. The CDR3 spans 14 residues. Germline V lookup: CDR1 SGHAT, CDR2 FQNNGV. The CDR3 protein is CASSLDLYSYEQYF. In DNA, the CDR3 is TGTGCCAGCAGCTTAGACCTATACTCCTACGAGCAGTACTTC. The variable domain in full, with the rest retrieved from reference TRBV11-2 and TRBJ2-7, is EAGVAQSPRYKIIEKRQSVAFWCNPISGHATLYWYQQILGQGPKLLIQFQNNGVVDDSQLPKDRFSAERLKGVDSTLKIQPAKLEDSAVYLCASSLDLYSYEQYFGPGTRLTVT.

The chain employs TRBV28 and TRBJ2-3; 8 bases match TRBD1. Germline-derived CDR1 and CDR2 are MDHEN and SYDVKM. The length of the CDR3 is 15 residues. The junction had 5 bases not matched to a gene; V was cut back by 4 bases and J by 2 bases. In nucleotides, the CDR3 is TGTGCCAGCAGTTCACAGGGGGGATTCACAGATACGCAGTATTTT. It encodes CASSSQGGFTDTQYF.